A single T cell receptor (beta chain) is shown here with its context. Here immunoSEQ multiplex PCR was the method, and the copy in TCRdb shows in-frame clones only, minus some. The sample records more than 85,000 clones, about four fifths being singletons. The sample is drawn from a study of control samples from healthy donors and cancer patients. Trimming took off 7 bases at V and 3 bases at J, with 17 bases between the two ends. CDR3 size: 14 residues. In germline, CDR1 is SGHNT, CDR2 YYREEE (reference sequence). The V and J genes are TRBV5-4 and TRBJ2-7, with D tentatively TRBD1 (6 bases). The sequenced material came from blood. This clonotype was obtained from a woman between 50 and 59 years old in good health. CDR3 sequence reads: CASGTQGSIYEQYF. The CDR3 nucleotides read TGTGCCAGCGGTACACAGGGATCCATCTACGAGCAGTACTTC.